This TCR beta chain was identified in a study of shared T cell receptors in the human thymus. Using immunoSEQ multiplex PCR, the repertoire was profiled, and TCRdb retains in-frame clones only, with some absent. In the table there are about 660,000 clones, approximately 90% of which are singletons. There are 12 residues in the CDR3. Germline CDR1 is MGHDK and CDR2 is SYGVNS. Trimming stripped 8 bases from V and 3 bases from J, with 8 bases between. Another study also made use of these data, one on human thymus T cells. That report adds: Thymus specimens were resections from corrective heart surgery.

The rearrangement uses TRBV25-1 and TRBJ2-4, with D unresolved. The sequence came from a boy younger than two with a congenital heart defect. The sample taken for sequencing was thymocytes. The CDR3 spells CASLGGKNIQYF. The CDR3 DNA reads TGTGCCAGCCTAGGCGGCAAAAACATTCAGTACTTC.